This T cell receptor beta chain originates from a study of blood T cell repertoires in COVID-19. Assay used: immunoSEQ multiplex PCR; TCRdb lists only in-frame clones, some missing. Seen here are about 95,000 clones, 81% observed once, and the top ten hold about 23%. Germline CDR1 is LGHNA and CDR2 is YSLEER. CDR3 length: 13 amino acids. The junction had 5 bases not matched to a gene; V was cut back by 0 bases and J by 11 bases. The receptor was derived from an elderly man with active or convalescent COVID-19. Sequencing input: peripheral blood. This chain joins TRBV4-3 and TRBJ1-1; 8 bases agree with TRBD1. The CDR3 DNA is TGCGCCAGCAGCCAAGACAGGGGGCTTCGGGCTTTCTTT. This gives the protein CASSQDRGLRAFF.